The 24 T cell receptor beta chains listed next were all sequenced from one sample in a study of T cells in Graves' hyperthyroidism and ophthalmopathy. Template material for amplifying TCR beta CDR3 regions consisted of RNA transcripts. HTBI primers were the set used in a first-round RT-PCR of the TCR CDR3. Each CDR3 protein is one row after TCRdb ran MiXCR on the multiplex PCR reads. The sample includes some 370,000 distinct CDR3 sequences, more than 12% of them seen just once. Sequenced sample: blood. These receptors were taken from a man aged 50 to 60 with Graves' ophthalmopathy.

This clonotype was recorded a few times. At one end the junction does not follow the germline gene, possibly because of a read error. The genes are TRBV11-2 and TRBJ1-1; 8 bases are shared with TRBD1. CDR3 length: 13 amino acids. The germline CDR1 and CDR2 sequences are SGHAT and FQNNGV. The CDR3 spells CTSSITGGTEAFF. CDR3 in DNA: TGTACCAGCAGCATCACAGGGGGGACTGAAGCTTTCTTT.

This clonotype was detected only once. The chain combines TRBV9 with TRBJ2-7, with D hard to call. V was trimmed by 4 bases and J by 0 bases, leaving 14 bases between them. Per the germline V gene, CDR1 is SGDLS and CDR2 is YYNGEE. The CDR3 covers 15 residues. The CDR3 loop is CASSPRPASSYEQYF. Written as DNA, the CDR3 is TGTGCCAGCAGCCCCCGGCCAGCGAGCTCCTACGAGCAGTACTTC.

At least ten counts were recorded for this clonotype. The chain recombines TRBV28 with TRBJ1-2, with TRBD1 as a possible D gene (6 bases). Germline V gene lookup returns CDR1 MDHEN and CDR2 SYDVKM. The CDR3 spans 14 residues. Deletions cut 8 bases from V and 7 bases from J, with 20 bases between. CDR3 loop: CASVLSRTARGYTF. The CDR3 coding sequence is TGTGCCAGCGTTTTGAGCAGGACAGCTCGTGGCTACACCTTC.

This chain uses TRBV18 with TRBJ2-3; 8 positions match TRBD1. Looked up from germline, CDR1 is KGHSH and CDR2 is LQKENI. The V segment lost 4 bases and the J segment 5 bases; nucleotides outside the gene matches: 8. This CDR3 comprises 15 residues. This chain's CDR3 is CASSLRTGQQDTQYF. In nucleotides, the CDR3 is TGTGCCAGCTCACTACGGACAGGGCAACAAGATACGCAGTATTTT.

Note on this clonotype: This clone may be a read error of a much larger clone one base away. The DNA for the CDR3 is TGTGCCTGGAGTGTACTCGGGACTAGCGGGACGCCCTACGAGCAGTACTTC. This sequence encodes CAWSVLGTSGTPYEQYF. V usage is TRBV30 and J usage is TRBJ2-7, with 13 bases identical to TRBD2. V dropped 0 bases and J dropped 2; count of bases not matched to a gene: 7. The CDR3 loop spans 17 amino acids. CDR1 is GTSNPN and CDR2 is SVGIG in the germline V gene (reference sequence).

There are many counts of this clonotype. The CDR3 sequence is CASSPEVSSGRAETQYF. CDR3 in DNA: TGTGCCAGCAGCCCCGAGGTCTCTAGCGGGAGGGCGGAGACCCAGTACTTC. The rearrangement joins TRBV13 to TRBJ2-5, with 12 bases lining up with TRBD2. V lost 5 bases and J lost 5; bases outside the gene matches: 12. Germline V lookup: CDR1 PRHDT, CDR2 FYEKMQ (reference sequence). This CDR3 contains 17 residues.

The chain links TRBV29-1 to TRBJ1-2, with D possibly matching TRBD1 (5 bases). Between the trimmed V and J ends, which lost 4 bases and 8 bases, there was a span of 14 bases. Germline CDR1 is SQVTM and CDR2 is ANQGSEA. The CDR3 length is 12 residues. In nucleotides, the CDR3 is TGCAGCGTTGTCGAGTCAGGGCGCGGCTACACCTTC. Protein: CSVVESGRGYTF. The full variable domain, completed using reference TRBV29-1 and TRBJ1-2, is SAVISQKPSRDICQRGTSLTIQCQVDSQVTMMFWYRQQPGQSLTLIATANQGSEATYESGFVIDKFPISRPNLTFSTLTVSNMSPEDSSIYLCSVVESGRGYTFGSGTRLTVV.

A remark on this clonotype: Given a much more abundant clone one base away, this may be a read error. The chain links TRBV28 to TRBJ1-5, with no clear D. This CDR3 region has 11 residues. The germline gives CDR1 MDHEN, CDR2 SYDVKM. The CDR3 bases are TGTGCCAGCAGACAAAATCAGGCCCAGCATTTT. Translated: CASRQNQAQHF.

This clonotype was seen only a few times. J is TRBJ2-1 and V is TRBV18; 7 nucleotides agree with TRBD2. In germline, CDR1 is KGHSH, CDR2 LQKENI. After removal of 3 bases from V and 5 bases from J, the junction contained 7 bases not matched to a gene. CDR3 length equals 15 residues. The CDR3 is CASSPGTTKNNEQFF. CDR3 nucleotides: TGTGCCAGCTCACCCGGGACTACCAAAAACAATGAGCAGTTCTTC.

The J gene is TRBJ2-1, the V gene TRBV14; 9 bases line up with TRBD2. This CDR3 is 16 amino acids long. V lost 3 bases and J lost 9; bases outside the gene matches: 12. CDR1 and CDR2 from the germline V gene are SGHDN and FVKESK. CDR3: CASSHISGSPKGEQFF. CDR3 sequence (DNA): TGTGCCAGCAGCCACATTAGCGGGAGCCCTAAGGGTGAGCAGTTCTTC.

This chain uses TRBV12-3 or TRBV12-4 with TRBJ1-2, with TRBD1 as a possible D gene (5 bases). CDR3 length equals 16 residues. With 4 bases removed from V and 2 bases from J, the gap between germline ends came to 17 bases. This CDR3 is CASSSIKGAGNYGYTF. CDR3 sequence (DNA): TGTGCCAGCAGTTCAATTAAAGGGGCAGGGAACTATGGCTACACCTTC.

V and J are TRBV5-4 and TRBJ1-6, with D perhaps TRBD1 (6 bases). Per germline, CDR1 SGHNT and CDR2 YYREEE (reference sequence). The CDR3 has 19 residues. V lost 4 bases and J 10 bases, leaving 30 bases between the germline ends. The CDR3 bases are TGTGCCAGCAGCCCGATGGCCCCTACAGGGCCTCATAGGCCCTCACCCCTCCACTTT. It translates to CASSPMAPTGPHRPSPLHF.

This clonotype was counted only a few times. The rearrangement links TRBV20-1 to TRBJ1-6; D is undetermined. CDR1 and CDR2 (germline): DFQATT, SNEGSKA (reference sequence). Trimming left V 6 bases short and J 5 bases short, with 14 bases between. The CDR3 consists of 14 residues. CDR3 sequence (DNA): TGCAGTGCCCCCGTTCAGCTTGATAATTCACCCCTCCACTTT. As protein: CSAPVQLDNSPLHF.

CDR3 coding DNA: TGCAGTGCTAGAGATCCTCGGCTAGCAGATACCGGGGAGCTGTTTTTT. Encoded protein: CSARDPRLADTGELFF. This chain links TRBV20-1 with TRBJ2-2, with D possibly matching TRBD2 (5 bases). The CDR3 runs 16 residues. CDR1 is DFQATT, CDR2 SNEGSKA, per germline (reference sequence). Trimming cost V 0 bases and J 5 bases, with 16 bases left between them.

This clonotype was picked up a small number of times. V gene TRBV4-2 combines with J gene TRBJ2-3, with 8 nucleotides matching TRBD2. V dropped 4 bases and J dropped 5; count of bases not matched to a gene: 11. CDR1 and CDR2 (germline): LGHNA, YNFKEQ. The CDR3 sequence is 16 residues long. CDR3 amino acids: CASSRTREGQVDTQYF. The CDR3 region has the DNA TGTGCCAGCAGCCGAACACGGGAGGGCCAGGTAGATACGCAGTATTTT.

This clonotype appeared many times. The J gene is TRBJ2-1, the V gene TRBV18; possible D gene TRBD1, 5 bases. Trimming cost V 0 bases and J 6 bases, with 15 bases left between them. Germline V gene sequence: CDR1 KGHSH, CDR2 LQKENI. This CDR3 has 16 residues. The CDR3 reads CASSPPGHRAINEQFF. The CDR3 DNA sequence: TGTGCCAGCTCACCACCGGGGCACCGAGCCATCAATGAGCAGTTCTTC.

The chain combines TRBV4-1 with TRBJ2-2, with 7 bases identical to TRBD1. Unmatched junction bases numbered 6, after V lost 5 bases and J lost 0 bases. Germline assignment: CDR1 MGHRA and CDR2 YSYEKL. The CDR3 is made up of 16 amino acids. The CDR3 DNA reads as TGCGCCAGCAGCGGACAGGACAACGCGAACACCGGGGAGCTGTTTTTT. Translating it yields CASSGQDNANTGELFF.

There are many counts of this clonotype. The gene calls are TRBV3-1 and TRBJ2-3; 14 bases map to TRBD2. Germline values: CDR1 LGHDT, CDR2 YNNKEL (reference sequence). CDR3 size: 20 residues. The ends lost 3 bases at V and 2 bases at J; junction bases unmatched: 13. CDR3 nucleotide sequence: TGTGCCAGCAGCCATGCCGGGACTAGCGGGAGAGTTGTTTTCACAGATACGCAGTATTTT. It codes for CASSHAGTSGRVVFTDTQYF.

This clonotype was seen ten or more times. The gene calls are TRBV15 and TRBJ2-7; D tentatively reads TRBD1 or TRBD2 (5 bases each). Germline CDR1 is LNHNV and CDR2 is YYDKDF (reference sequence). This CDR3 contains 15 residues. Trimming cost V 1 base and J 0 bases, with 10 bases left between them. This chain's CDR3 is CATSRGGTSSYEQYF. CDR3 in DNA: TGTGCCACCAGCAGAGGAGGGACGAGCTCCTACGAGCAGTACTTC.

The rearrangement links TRBV5-6 to TRBJ1-1; D unclear. The CDR3 covers 13 residues. Germline V gene lookup returns CDR1 SGHDT and CDR2 YYEEEE. V lost 0 bases and J lost 5, with 8 bases in between. The CDR3 DNA sequence: TGTGCCAGCAGCTTGGTCGCGGGGACTGAAGCTTTCTTT. This sequence encodes CASSLVAGTEAFF.

This clonotype was observed at least ten times. This chain joins TRBV11-2 and TRBJ2-3; D unclear. Germline V gene lookup returns CDR1 SGHAT and CDR2 FQNNGV. V was shortened by 8 bases and J by 5 bases, with 17 bases between the two germline ends. This CDR3 spans 14 amino acids. CDR3 DNA: TGTGCCAGCTCGTACTTGACCTCGCGAGATACGCAGTATTTT. Its translation: CASSYLTSRDTQYF.

This clonotype appeared a single time. The chain employs TRBV11-2 and TRBJ1-2; maybe TRBD1 (5 bases). Germline V lookup: CDR1 SGHAT, CDR2 FQNNGV. CDR3 length: 18 residues. V was clipped by 2 bases and J by 0 bases, with 19 bases between them. The CDR3 nucleotides read TGTGCCAGCAGCTTACGGCCCAAGGGGCAGGCCCCTAACTATGGCTACACCTTC. This gives the protein CASSLRPKGQAPNYGYTF. The full variable domain, its missing parts supplied by reference TRBV11-2 and TRBJ1-2, is EAGVAQSPRYKIIEKRQSVAFWCNPISGHATLYWYQQILGQGPKLLIQFQNNGVVDDSQLPKDRFSAERLKGVDSTLKIQPAKLEDSAVYLCASSLRPKGQAPNYGYTFGSGTRLTVV.

On this clonotype: A much more abundant neighbour one base away suggests this may be a read error. V usage is TRBV15 and J usage is TRBJ2-4; TRBD1 matches 7 bases. The ends lost 5 bases at V and 6 bases at J; junction bases unmatched: 16. The CDR3 sequence is 17 residues long. Germline-derived CDR1 and CDR2 are LNHNV and YYDKDF (reference sequence). The chain's CDR3 is CATSGPDRARVGNIQYF. Here the CDR3 DNA reads TGTGCCACCAGCGGACCCGACAGGGCTCGCGTGGGAAACATTCAGTACTTC.

This clonotype was seen only a few times. V gene TRBV5-1 combines with J gene TRBJ2-2; D remains ambiguous. Germline V CDR1 and CDR2: SGHRS, YFSETQ. CDR3 length: 16 residues. Between the trimmed V and J ends, which lost 1 base and 3 bases, there was a span of 13 bases. CDR3 coding DNA: TGCGCCAGCAGCTTGCTGCGACCCTCGTACACCGGGGAGCTGTTTTTT. Its translation: CASSLLRPSYTGELFF.